This T cell receptor beta chain originates from a study of CD8 T cells in ankylosing spondylitis. Findings of the study overall: Reportedly, disease-linked clones are significantly enriched in ankylosing spondylitis patients' matched synovial fluid.

This clonotype showed up many times. Antigen specificity is unknown. With molecular barcodes, quantitative 5'-RACE was used to make the TCR beta libraries. TCRdb redid the calling of the 5' RACE reads with MiXCR, one entry per CDR3 protein. Of around 75,000 distinct CDR3 sequences listed, about 5.7% are singletons. CDR3 length: 14 amino acids. The V gene's germline CDR1 is GTSNPN and CDR2 SVGIG (reference sequence). The V end lost 2 bases, the J end lost 1 base, and 12 bases lay between the germline ends. V and J are TRBV30 and TRBJ2-7; D is perhaps TRBD2 (5 bases). Sequenced: blood, either unsorted or a sorted T cell fraction (not recorded which). The origin of this receptor is a male donor with ankylosing spondylitis or in good health (not recorded which). As DNA, the CDR3 is TGTGCCTGGAGTCTCCGGACTTTGTCCTACGAGCAGTACTTC. This codes for CAWSLRTLSYEQYF.